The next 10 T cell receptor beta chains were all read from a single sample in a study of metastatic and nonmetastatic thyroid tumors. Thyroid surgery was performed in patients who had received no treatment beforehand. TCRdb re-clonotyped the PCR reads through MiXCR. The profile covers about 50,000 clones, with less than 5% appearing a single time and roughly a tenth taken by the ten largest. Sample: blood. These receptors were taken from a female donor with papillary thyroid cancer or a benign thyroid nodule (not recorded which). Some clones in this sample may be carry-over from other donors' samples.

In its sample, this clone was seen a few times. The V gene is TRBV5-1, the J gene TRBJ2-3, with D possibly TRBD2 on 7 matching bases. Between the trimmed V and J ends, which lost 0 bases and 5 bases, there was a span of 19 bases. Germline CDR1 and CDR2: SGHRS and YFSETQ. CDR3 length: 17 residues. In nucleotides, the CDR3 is TGCGCCAGCAGCTTGGTAGGGGGGGCAAGACTCATAGATACGCAGTATTTT. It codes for CASSLVGGARLIDTQYF.

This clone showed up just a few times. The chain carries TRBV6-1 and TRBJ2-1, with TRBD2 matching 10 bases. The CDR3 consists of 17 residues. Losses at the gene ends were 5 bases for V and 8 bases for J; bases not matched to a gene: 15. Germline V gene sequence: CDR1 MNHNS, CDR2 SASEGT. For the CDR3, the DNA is TGTGCCAGCAGTACCTTAACTAGCGGGAATATGATCGATGAGCAGTTCTTC. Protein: CASSTLTSGNMIDEQFF.

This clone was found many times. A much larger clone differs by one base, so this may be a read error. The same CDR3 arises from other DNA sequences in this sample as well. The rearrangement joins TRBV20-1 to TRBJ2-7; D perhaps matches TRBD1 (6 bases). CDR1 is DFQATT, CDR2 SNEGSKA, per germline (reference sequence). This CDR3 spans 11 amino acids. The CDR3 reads CSAREDREQYF. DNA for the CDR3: TGCAGTGCCAGAGAAGACAGGGAGCAGTACTTC.

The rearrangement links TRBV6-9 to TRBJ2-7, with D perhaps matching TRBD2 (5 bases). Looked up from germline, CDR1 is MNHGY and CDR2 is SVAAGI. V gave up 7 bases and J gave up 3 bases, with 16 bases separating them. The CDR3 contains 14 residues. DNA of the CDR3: TGTGCCAGCATTTACGATACAACTAGCTACGAGCAGTACTTC. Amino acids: CASIYDTTSYEQYF.

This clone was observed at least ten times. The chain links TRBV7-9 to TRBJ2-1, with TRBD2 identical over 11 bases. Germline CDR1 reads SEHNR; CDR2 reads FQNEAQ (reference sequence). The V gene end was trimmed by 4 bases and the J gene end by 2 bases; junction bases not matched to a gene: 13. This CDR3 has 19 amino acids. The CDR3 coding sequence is TGTGCCAGCAGCTCTACGGGACTAGCGGAGAAAGAACCCTACAATGAGCAGTTCTTC. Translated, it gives CASSSTGLAEKEPYNEQFF.

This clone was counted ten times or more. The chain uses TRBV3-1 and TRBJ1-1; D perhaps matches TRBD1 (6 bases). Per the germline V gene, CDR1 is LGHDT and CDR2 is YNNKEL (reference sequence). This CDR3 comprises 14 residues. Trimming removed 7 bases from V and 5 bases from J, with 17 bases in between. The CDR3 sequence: CASTPTGIGTEAFF. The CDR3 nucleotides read TGTGCCAGCACCCCAACAGGGATTGGAACTGAAGCTTTCTTT. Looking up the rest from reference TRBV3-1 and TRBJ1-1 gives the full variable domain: DTAVSQTPKYLVTQMGNDKSIKCEQNLGHDTMYWYKQDSKKFLKIMFSYNNKELIINETVPNRFSPKSPDKAHLNLHINSLELGDSAVYFCASTPTGIGTEAFFGQGTRLTVV.

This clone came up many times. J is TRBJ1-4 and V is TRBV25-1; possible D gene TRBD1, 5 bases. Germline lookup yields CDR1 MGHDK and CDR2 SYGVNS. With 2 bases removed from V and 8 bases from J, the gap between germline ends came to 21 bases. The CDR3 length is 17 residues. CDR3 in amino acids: CASSEGMASGTWEKLFF. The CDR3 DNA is TGTGCCAGCAGTGAAGGGATGGCCTCAGGGACGTGGGAAAAACTGTTTTTT. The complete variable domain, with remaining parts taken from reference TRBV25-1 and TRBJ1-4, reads EADIYQTPRYLVIGTGKKITLECSQTMGHDKMYWYQQDPGMELHLIHYSYGVNSTEKGDLSSESTVSRIRTEHFPLTLESARPSHTSQYLCASSEGMASGTWEKLFFGSGTQLSVL.

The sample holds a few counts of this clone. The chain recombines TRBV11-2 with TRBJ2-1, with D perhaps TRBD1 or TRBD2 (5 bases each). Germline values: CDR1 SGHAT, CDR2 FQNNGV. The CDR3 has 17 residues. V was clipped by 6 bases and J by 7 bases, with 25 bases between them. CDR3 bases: TGTGCCAGCAGTCAAAAAAGGGTGGGGGTGGCTGGTAATGAGCAGTTCTTC. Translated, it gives CASSQKRVGVAGNEQFF.

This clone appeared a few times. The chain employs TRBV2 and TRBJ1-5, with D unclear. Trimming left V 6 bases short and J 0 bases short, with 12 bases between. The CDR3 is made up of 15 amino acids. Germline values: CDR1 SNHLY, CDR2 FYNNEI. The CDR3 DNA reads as TGTGCCAGCAGACGCCCCTTCGATAGCAATCAGCCCCAGCATTTT. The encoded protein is CASRRPFDSNQPQHF.

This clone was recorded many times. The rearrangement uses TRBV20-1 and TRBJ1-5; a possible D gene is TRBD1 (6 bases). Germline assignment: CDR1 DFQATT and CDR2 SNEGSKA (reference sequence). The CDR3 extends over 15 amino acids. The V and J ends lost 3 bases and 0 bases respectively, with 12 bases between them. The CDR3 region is CSASSGHRSNQPQHF. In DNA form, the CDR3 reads TGCAGTGCTAGTTCGGGACACCGTAGCAATCAGCCCCAGCATTTT.